This T cell receptor beta chain comes out of a study of control samples from healthy donors and cancer patients. V was trimmed by 0 bases and J by 4 bases, leaving 7 bases between them. This CDR3 is built from 13 residues. Germline assignment: CDR1 GTSNPN and CDR2 SVGIG (reference sequence). TCRdb's copy holds only in-frame clones and misses some; the assay was immunoSEQ multiplex PCR. Its clone listing holds around 190,000 clones. What was sequenced was blood. The sequence was collected from a woman aged 25 to 39 in good health. The chain is built from TRBV30 and TRBJ1-5; the D is unclear. The CDR3 spells CAWSVQNNQPQHF. In nucleotides, the CDR3 is TGTGCCTGGAGTGTACAAAATAATCAGCCCCAGCATTTT.